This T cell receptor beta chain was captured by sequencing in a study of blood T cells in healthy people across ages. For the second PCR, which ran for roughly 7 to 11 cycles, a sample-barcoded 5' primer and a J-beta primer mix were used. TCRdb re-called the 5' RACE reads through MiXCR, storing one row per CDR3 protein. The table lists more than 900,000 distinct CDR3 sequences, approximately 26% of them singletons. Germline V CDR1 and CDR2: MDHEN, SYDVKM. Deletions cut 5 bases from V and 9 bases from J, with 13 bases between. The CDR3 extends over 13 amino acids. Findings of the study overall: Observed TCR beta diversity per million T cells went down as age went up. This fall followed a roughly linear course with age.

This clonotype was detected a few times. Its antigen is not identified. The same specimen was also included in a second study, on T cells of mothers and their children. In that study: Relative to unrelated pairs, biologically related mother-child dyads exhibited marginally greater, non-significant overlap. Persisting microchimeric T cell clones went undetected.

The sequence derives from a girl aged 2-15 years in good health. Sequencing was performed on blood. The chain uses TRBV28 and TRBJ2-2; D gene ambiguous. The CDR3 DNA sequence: TGTGCCAGCAGTCAAAGTGCGCTCCGGGAGCTGTTTTTT. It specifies CASSQSALRELFF.